The next 25 T cell receptor beta chains were all read from a single sample in a study of radiotherapy plus CTLA-4 blockade in lung cancer. Clones were sequenced by immunoSEQ multiplex PCR, and TCRdb holds only the in-frame ones, with some missing. The data show roughly 54,000 clones, 70% to 90% seen once. Specimen: peripheral blood, collected from a patient treated with radiotherapy plus ipilimumab. These receptors were collected from a human donor with non-small cell lung cancer whose response to radiotherapy plus ipilimumab could not be evaluated.

The chain recombines TRBV18 with TRBJ1-5; the D is unclear. CDR3 length equals 14 residues. Trimming pared 2 bases from V and 3 bases from J, leaving 8 bases between. CDR1 is KGHSH and CDR2 is LQKENI in the germline V gene. The DNA of the CDR3 is TGTGCCAGCTCACCAGGCAATCCCAATCAGCCCCAGCATTTT. It encodes CASSPGNPNQPQHF.

V and J are TRBV30 and TRBJ2-2; TRBD2 might be the D (5 bases). The CDR3 spans 14 residues. Trimming removed 2 bases from V and 3 bases from J, with 10 bases in between. Germline lookup yields CDR1 GTSNPN and CDR2 SVGIG (reference sequence). DNA for the CDR3: TGTGCCTGGAGTAGTCAGCGGTACACCGGGGAGCTGTTTTTT. Amino acids: CAWSSQRYTGELFF.

The rearrangement joins TRBV9 to TRBJ2-5, with 7 bases fitting TRBD1. Matching the DNA end better, TRBJ2-7 makes the J call doubtful. Germline V lookup: CDR1 SGDLS, CDR2 YYNGEE. The length of the CDR3 is 15 residues. CDR3 region: CASSISGQDRNEQYF. The CDR3 DNA follows: TGTGCCAGCAGCATCTCAGGACAGGATAGAAACGAGCAGTACTTC.

This chain links TRBV9 with TRBJ2-6; no clear D gene. The germline V gene encodes CDR1 SGDLS and CDR2 YYNGEE. Trimming removed 0 bases from V and 2 bases from J, with 6 bases in between. This CDR3 has 15 residues. CDR3 protein: CASSVASPGANVLTF. The CDR3 DNA reads as TGTGCCAGCAGCGTAGCCTCCCCTGGGGCCAACGTCCTGACTTTC.

The chain couples TRBV6-6 to TRBJ1-2; the match to TRBD1 covers 7 bases. The J segment lost 2 bases and the V segment lost 6 bases, leaving 9 bases of the junction unmatched. The CDR3 has 15 residues. Germline values: CDR1 MNHNY, CDR2 SVGAGI (reference sequence). CDR3 loop: CASSNTGASNYGYTF. The CDR3 bases are TGTGCCAGCAGCAATACAGGGGCTTCGAACTATGGCTACACCTTC.

The gene calls are TRBV7-6 and TRBJ1-1; no firm D call. The length of the CDR3 is 15 residues. Trimming shortened V by 5 bases and J by 0 bases, and 13 bases separated the two germline ends. Germline V CDR1 and CDR2: SGHVS, FNYEAQ. The CDR3 loop reads CASSAIWAMNTEAFF. Written as DNA, the CDR3 is TGTGCCAGCAGCGCAATTTGGGCAATGAACACTGAAGCTTTCTTT.

The chain carries TRBV19 and TRBJ1-5; D is ambiguous. Trimming removed 5 bases from V and 0 bases from J, with 14 bases in between. This CDR3 has 16 residues. Per germline, CDR1 LNHDA and CDR2 SQIVND (reference sequence). CDR3 DNA: TGTGCCAGTAGTCTTTGGGCAGGCGATAGCAATCAGCCCCAGCATTTT. Translated, it gives CASSLWAGDSNQPQHF.

The chain links TRBV7-2 to TRBJ2-1, with TRBD2 matching over 7 bases. CDR3 length: 16 amino acids. V lost 3 bases, J lost 4 bases, and 9 bases stayed unmatched. Germline CDR1 reads SGHTA; CDR2 reads FQGNSA. The CDR3 nucleotides read TGTGCCAGCAGCTTTGAGGGAGGGCCTCCTTACAATGAGCAGTTCTTC. This gives the protein CASSFEGGPPYNEQFF.

V and J are TRBV4-1 and TRBJ1-5, with D perhaps matching TRBD1 (5 bases). The CDR3 is made up of 15 amino acids. Germline CDR1 MGHRA, CDR2 YSYEKL. V was trimmed by 6 bases and J by 0 bases, leaving 12 bases between them. CDR3 residues: CASRQTGISNQPQHF. The CDR3 nucleotides read TGCGCCAGCAGACAAACAGGAATTAGCAATCAGCCCCAGCATTTT.

CDR3 protein: CASTLTGFPYEQYF. CDR3 coding DNA: TGTGCCAGCACTCTAACAGGGTTCCCCTACGAGCAGTACTTC. The chain recombines TRBV28 with TRBJ2-7; D possibly corresponds to TRBD1 (6 bases). CDR1 and CDR2 (germline): MDHEN, SYDVKM. Between the trimmed V and J ends, which lost 7 bases and 2 bases, there was a span of 15 bases. The CDR3 is made up of 14 amino acids.

V is TRBV5-1 and J is TRBJ2-1; tentative D call: TRBD2 (6 bases). Germline V gene data show CDR1 as SGHRS and CDR2 as YFSETQ. Trimming cost V 0 bases and J 7 bases, with 20 bases left between them. The CDR3 has 17 amino acids. The CDR3 coding sequence is TGCGCCAGCAGCTTGGATGGGGCGGGAAGTCGGGTGAATGAGCAGTTCTTC. Amino acid sequence: CASSLDGAGSRVNEQFF.

The chain is built from TRBV28 and TRBJ1-6; 10 bases are shared with TRBD1. After removal of 6 bases from V and 0 bases from J, the junction contained 5 bases not matched to a gene. Germline V gene data show CDR1 as MDHEN and CDR2 as SYDVKM. The CDR3 runs 17 residues. The CDR3 sequence: CASRPDRGHSYNSPLHF. DNA of the CDR3: TGTGCCAGCAGGCCCGACAGGGGGCACTCCTATAATTCACCCCTCCACTTT.

J is TRBJ2-4 and V is TRBV28, with 8 positions matching TRBD2. Germline CDR1 MDHEN, CDR2 SYDVKM. J lost 3 bases, V lost 6 bases, and 7 bases had no gene match. The CDR3 contains 15 residues. CDR3 sequence: CASSPSGSGKNIQYF. CDR3 in DNA: TGTGCCAGCAGCCCAAGCGGGAGTGGCAAAAACATTCAGTACTTC. The whole variable domain, filled in from reference TRBV28 and TRBJ2-4, reads DVKVTQSSRYLVKRTGEKVFLECVQDMDHENMFWYRQDPGLGLRLIYFSYDVKMKEKGDIPEGYSVSREKKERFSLILESASTNQTSMYLCASSPSGSGKNIQYFGAGTRLSVL.

The chain carries TRBV4-1 and TRBJ2-7; 7 bases map to TRBD1. Germline loops: CDR1 MGHRA, CDR2 YSYEKL. CDR3 size: 15 residues. V was clipped by 4 bases and J by 2 bases; unmatched bases: 8. The CDR3 loop is CASSLRDSLPYEQYF. The CDR3 nucleotides are TGCGCCAGCAGCCTCCGGGACAGTTTGCCCTACGAGCAGTACTTC.

The gene calls are TRBV7-2 and TRBJ1-3; 9 bases match TRBD1. V shed 5 bases and J 0 bases; nucleotides not matched to a gene: 5. Germline V gene sequence: CDR1 SGHTA, CDR2 FQGNSA. The CDR3 consists of 16 residues. As DNA, the CDR3 is TGTGCCAGCAGCGCACAGGGGGCGAGCTCTGGAAACACCATATATTTT. It translates to CASSAQGASSGNTIYF.

V gene TRBV7-2 combines with J gene TRBJ1-1; D remains ambiguous. Germline V gives CDR1 SGHTA, CDR2 FQGNSA. The V gene lost 1 base and the J gene lost 5 bases, with 11 bases spanning the gap. CDR3 length: 14 residues. The chain's CDR3 is CASSLEPRGTEAFF. The CDR3, as DNA: TGTGCCAGCAGCTTAGAACCCCGAGGGACTGAAGCTTTCTTT.

V gene TRBV27 combines with J gene TRBJ2-3; 14 bases agree with TRBD2. The trim removed 4 bases at V and 6 bases at J, leaving 12 bases unmatched. Germline CDR1 is MNHEY and CDR2 is SMNVEV (reference sequence). The CDR3 sequence is 18 residues long. The CDR3 sequence is CASSSRPGLAGAGDTQYF. CDR3 DNA sequence: TGTGCCAGCAGTTCACGCCCGGGACTAGCGGGAGCGGGGGATACGCAGTATTTT.

This clone showed up just once. This sequence joins TRBV4-1 and TRBJ2-2, with 9 bases matching TRBD2. The CDR3 contains 18 residues. The ends lost 0 bases at V and 5 bases at J; junction bases unmatched: 10. Germline V lookup: CDR1 MGHRA, CDR2 YSYEKL. CDR3 residues: CASSQESSGALGTGELFF. In DNA form, the CDR3 reads TGCGCCAGCAGCCAAGAATCTAGCGGGGCCCTAGGGACCGGGGAGCTGTTTTTT.

This clone came up once. The chain is built from TRBV4-3 and TRBJ2-2; the D is unclear. The CDR3 runs to 14 residues. The V gene's germline CDR1 is LGHNA and CDR2 YSLEER. The V end was cut by 5 bases, the J end by 0 bases, with 7 bases between. This CDR3 is CASSGHANTGELFF. The CDR3 DNA follows: TGCGCCAGCAGCGGCCACGCGAACACCGGGGAGCTGTTTTTT.

This chain links TRBV19 with TRBJ2-1; 9 nucleotides agree with TRBD1. The trim removed 5 bases at V and 5 bases at J, leaving 7 bases unmatched. CDR1 and CDR2 (germline): LNHDA, SQIVND (reference sequence). The CDR3 runs to 15 residues. DNA for the CDR3: TGTGCCAGTAGTGAATGGAGACAGGGGGACAATGAGCAGTTCTTC. Translating it yields CASSEWRQGDNEQFF.

This chain connects TRBV2 to TRBJ1-1; D call uncertain. Trimming pared 6 bases from V and 4 bases from J, leaving 21 bases between. CDR3 length: 16 residues. CDR1 is SNHLY and CDR2 is FYNNEI in the germline V gene. The DNA of the CDR3 is TGTGCCAGCAGCGTACCCCCACCGACAAGAAGCACTGAAGCTTTCTTT. It specifies CASSVPPPTRSTEAFF. Looking up the rest from reference TRBV2 and TRBJ1-1 gives the full variable domain: EPEVTQTPSHQVTQMGQEVILRCVPISNHLYFYWYRQILGQKVEFLVSFYNNEISEKSEIFDDQFSVERPDGSNFTLKIRSTKLEDSAMYFCASSVPPPTRSTEAFFGQGTRLTVV.

This chain links TRBV19 with TRBJ1-1, with D possibly being TRBD1 (6 bases). V lost 8 bases, J lost 5 bases, and 15 bases lay in between. The germline V gene has CDR1 LNHDA and CDR2 SQIVND (reference sequence). The CDR3 length is 13 residues. The CDR3 region is CASLEGVRTEAFF. The CDR3 DNA is TGTGCCAGTCTCGAGGGGGTAAGGACTGAAGCTTTCTTT.

V is TRBV6-1 and J is TRBJ2-7, with unresolved D. CDR1 and CDR2 (germline): MNHNS, SASEGT. There are 13 residues in the CDR3. With 4 bases removed from V and 1 base from J, the gap between germline ends came to 8 bases. Written as DNA, the CDR3 is TGTGCCAGCAGTGTCGGGTCGTCCTACGAGCAGTACTTC. Protein sequence: CASSVGSSYEQYF.

V gene TRBV7-2 combines with J gene TRBJ2-7; maybe TRBD1 (5 bases). The length of the CDR3 is 12 residues. The germline gives CDR1 SGHTA, CDR2 FQGNSA. Trimming took off 3 bases at V and 6 bases at J, with 9 bases between the two ends. CDR3 bases: TGTGCCAGCAGCTTCCAGGGTTCCGAGCAGTACTTC. The encoded protein is CASSFQGSEQYF.

V gene TRBV9 combines with J gene TRBJ1-5, with 8 positions matching TRBD1. V was pared by 4 bases and J by 1 base, with 10 bases of the junction left unmatched. Germline V gives CDR1 SGDLS, CDR2 YYNGEE. The CDR3 loop spans 17 amino acids. The DNA for the CDR3 is TGTGCCAGCAGCTTCAGACCCCGACAGGGGAGCAATCAGCCCCAGCATTTT. This codes for CASSFRPRQGSNQPQHF.